This T cell receptor (beta chain) emerged from a study of cytomegalovirus exposure and HLA in healthy donors (dated by TCRdb to about 2017). Regarding the study in general: According to an earlier analysis of 450 to 650 of the donors, some 170 million T cells yielded some 120 million unique TCR beta sequences and less than 300 Gb of sequence data. Approximately 310 gigabases of sequencing data and tens of millions of unique TCR sequences were included in an early release covering roughly 600 HLA-typed donors. The genetic ancestry cluster associated with self-reported Caucasian donors included about 81% of the approximately 430 genotyped donors. The study aimed to test whether cataloging public T cell receptors could reveal signatures of past pathogen exposure. The T cell repertoires of 670 or so subjects were profiled by immunosequencing and related to cytomegalovirus serostatus. In addition to the first cohort of several hundred subjects, a separate validation cohort of 130 or so different subjects was used. The study combined high-throughput TCR immunosequencing, statistical association of individual TCRs with disease status, and machine learning to predict cytomegalovirus infection status. In a later analysis, previously published TCR beta repertoires from 550 to 750 donors were re-analyzed and high-resolution HLA genotyping was added so that TCR occurrence patterns could be studied. The later analysis used no new phenotypic data to find candidate immune exposures, relying instead on TCR beta sequences and their occurrence across donors. To decide whether each TCR beta V gene segment behaved as functional or pseudogenic, an earlier analysis of fewer than 750 of the donors relied on high-throughput TCR beta sequencing. Donor age, sex, ethnicity and CMV serostatus were compiled alongside the repertoire data. A later genetic analysis used genome-wide SNP genotypes for about three fifths of the 666 donors, treating that subset as a discovery cohort. All discovery cohort repertoires had been generated on a single sequencing platform. Class I and class II HLA loci were covered by the typing at four-digit resolution. Typing coverage varied by locus: about 620-640 donors for A, B, C, DRB1 and DQB1; about 520 for DQA1; about 570 for DPA1; roughly 470 for DPB1. A few DR-DQ haplotypes were handled as single units for association and clustering because linkage in the cohort was strong. Among around 400 genotyped donors of the cohort, an average of roughly 240,000 unique TCR beta nucleotide sequences were sequenced per donor, about a sixth of them non-productive.

In the case of this clone: Its specific antigen is unknown. Base qualities are not at hand, and no much larger clone is one base apart.

In total, just over 650 healthy bone marrow donors made up the cohort. At the time of sampling, all cohort members were nominally healthy, though unrecorded immune exposures were likely present. The donor was CMV seronegative and belonged to the group of 352 seronegative cohort members. A peripheral blood sample was collected from each donor, and TCR beta sequencing was performed on peripheral blood mononuclear cells. Genomic DNA was extracted from the blood cell samples with the Qiagen DNeasy Blood Extraction Kit. V is reduced by 0 bases and J by 6 bases, leaving a spacing of 6 bases between them. CDR1 and CDR2, per the germline V gene, are MNHEY and SVGAGI. From cysteine to phenylalanine, the CDR3 is 12 amino acids long. The CDR3 DNA has 36 bases and is translated from base 1. The library was obtained by the immunoSEQ multiplex PCR assay. The multiplex PCR relied on a mix of 60 forward primers for TCR Vbeta segments and 13 reverse primers for TCR Jbeta segments. A multiplex PCR assay on genomic DNA amplified the CDR3 region of rearranged TCR beta genes. The amplified TCR beta libraries were sequenced on the Illumina HiSeq System as 87-base-pair reads. Regarding the original processing steps: In a later analysis, some 80 million unique TCR beta chains were counted across the 666 repertoires, and roughly 11 million of these chains were shared by at least two donors. A nearest-neighbor algorithm error-corrected the raw reads and collapsed the reads into unique sequences, merging closely related sequences to remove PCR and sequencing errors. To assign V, D and J gene segments, CDR3 sequences were aligned to IMGT reference sequences. For a sequence to be retained, a match of at least six nucleotides to both a V gene segment and a J gene segment was required. Rearrangements were classified as productive when the CDR3 lacked stop codons and remained in frame with V and J, and all other rearrangements were classified as non-productive. Following IMGT convention, CDR3 was defined as the stretch from the second conserved V-encoded cysteine to the conserved J-encoded phenylalanine. Sequences without an unambiguous match to a single V gene segment were excluded from the earlier analysis of about 600 of the donors. In an earlier analysis of 450 to 700 of the donors, V segments were called functional above 56.7% productive rearrangements and were called segregating when the between-donor standard deviation exceeded 5%. To diagnose cytomegalovirus status from the catalog of TCR beta chain sequences, a statistical classification framework was built. In a later analysis, V and J genes were assigned by comparing TCR nucleotide sequences against IMGT/GENE-DB human TR gene sequences. In a later analysis, CDR3 sequences and most-parsimonious VDJ recombination scenarios were assigned using the TCRdist pipeline. In a later analysis, each TCR beta chain was defined by its CDR3 amino acid sequence together with its V-gene family, and reads without a unique V-gene family were excluded. To address suspected cross-contamination and a sequencing artifact, a later analysis removed approximately 590 highly shared, low-generation-probability nucleotide sequences. For each public chain, a later analysis derived a clonal expansion index from normalized ranks of inferred template counts within each repertoire. Generation probabilities in a later analysis came from a VDJ recombination model fitted to out-of-frame rearrangements, and those results were checked against IGoR. In a later analysis, TCR-TCR, TCR-HLA and TCR-CMV co-occurrence was scored with hypergeometric tests, and a repertoire-size bias correction was applied to TCR pairs. To estimate false discovery rates, a later analysis permuted the HLA or CMV assignments 20 times. In a later analysis, co-occurring TCRs were grouped with DBSCAN, and TCRdist sequence similarity was added when clustering was performed within HLA-allele-positive subsets. Co-occurrence clustering excluded repertoires with fewer than 30,000 or more than 120,000 public chains, plus five with anomalous nucleotide sharing. Drawn from immuneACCESS, this table holds only the in-frame rearrangements with V and J called that TCRdb kept. Clones are partly lost; checked studies trace under half to an unresolved V gene and leave the rest unexplained. V and J calls and clone size come straight from that table; D and trimming were deduced from the DNA. The sample table records under 150,000 clones; approximately 80% of these occur just once. The top ten constitute around 2.5% of the sample.

What the work shows at the level of the full study, not this receptor alone: A further reported finding was that TCR beta sequences accurately predicted the HLA-A and HLA-B alleles for most subjects in the first cohort. Over 15 rarely observed V segments, including chromosome 9 orphons, were excluded from the earlier analysis of a few hundred of the donors because counts were too low. A later analysis associated 17,000 or so TCR beta sequences with specific HLA alleles at a false discovery rate of 0.05. CMV serostatus was the only immune exposure information available for the cohort. In an earlier analysis of a few hundred of the donors, most TCR beta V segments were observed in productive rearrangements about 87% or about 30% of the time, broadly matching IMGT annotations. Across donors, most TCR sequences were observed very rarely, whereas some public TCRs were present in many individuals. Most CMV-associated TCR beta chains appeared to be HLA-restricted in a later analysis, and the HLA associations seemed to be driven largely by CMV exposure. In vitro tests confirmed that a few of the cytomegalovirus-associated TCR beta chains recognize cytomegalovirus antigens. A cluster of highly shared sequence variants was judged likely to represent a technical artifact of the sequencing pipeline. In a later analysis, TCR association rates were found to vary across HLA loci, with the most associated TCRs seen for DRB1 alleles and the fewest for HLA-C alleles. In a later genetic analysis, fewer N-insertions in productive TCRs were reported among donors in an Asian-associated ancestry cluster than the roughly 710-donor mean. In both the original and validation cohorts, the classifier was reported to diagnose cytomegalovirus status with high specificity and sensitivity. The authors suggested that the approach could potentially be generalized to other disease states and immunological phenotypes. Because HLA typing was missing for some donors at each locus, association tests included only the typed subset. Correlated functional status among segregating V segments might be attributable to linkage disequilibrium, but an unknown experimental factor could not be ruled out. Roughly uniform sequencing depth across donors was assumed in presence/absence analyses, although this assumption may not hold. In a later analysis, HLA-associated TCR beta chains were found to be more clonally expanded and to have lower generation probabilities than equally common non-associated chains. Several of the top co-occurrence clusters appeared to be linked to parvovirus B19, influenza, CMV and Epstein-Barr virus, according to a later analysis. In this cohort, only TCR beta chains were sequenced, and detectable features were limited by the absence of alpha or paired-chain data. In the study, approximately 160 TCR beta chains were listed as associated with cytomegalovirus. A later genetic analysis associated a missense DCLRE1C variant with V-gene and J-gene trimming of TCR beta chains, and an independent cohort replicated the association. Strong co-occurrence of HLA alleles, especially DR and DQ, made assigning TCR associations to individual alleles difficult. Some IMGT-functional V segments, including TRBV6-2 and TRBV6-3, could not be told apart with the 87-base-pair reads, so those segments were excluded.

The V gene is TRBV6-5 and the J gene is TRBJ2-7; the D gene identity is not certain. The sequenced sample consisted of PBMCs. The receptor comes from a male donor in good health and CMV-seronegative. The nucleotides read TGTGCCAGCAGTTACTCACCGGGCGAGCAGTACTTC. It codes for CASSYSPGEQYF.